This TCR beta chain was identified during a study of regulatory T cells in long-lasting Graves disease. Study-level findings and limits: Relative to newly diagnosed Graves' patients, persistent ones had lower TCR diversity.

Time point reported: newly diagnosed GD, antithyroid drugs for less than 3 months. PBMCs were the source of the RNA used for TCR sequencing. Libraries of TCR beta came from iRepertoire HTBI primers plus Arm-PCR of CDR3 regions. MiXCR was run by TCRdb on the multiplex PCR reads, yielding one entry per CDR3 protein. This sample has 400,000 to 500,000 distinct CDR3 sequences, with less than 20% found just once. This clonotype has a handful of counts. Antigen unknown. The V end lost 0 bases, the J end lost 4 bases, and 10 bases lay between the germline ends. CDR3 length equals 14 residues. Germline loops: CDR1 SGHRS, CDR2 YFSETQ. These data were also filed under a second study, of T cells in Graves' hyperthyroidism and ophthalmopathy. That source reports: Subjects aged 18 to 65 presented with newly diagnosed hyperthyroidism of less than 2 months' duration. The study used the HTBI primer set for a first-round RT-PCR of the TCR CDR3. Progression to ophthalmopathy was predicted a median of approximately seven months early.

The sequence was collected from a woman aged 25 to 45 with Graves disease. The V and J genes are TRBV5-1 and TRBJ1-2; possible D gene TRBD1, 6 bases. Sequencing was performed on peripheral blood mononuclear cells (PBMCs), taken at new diagnosis, from a patient treated with antithyroid drugs. In DNA, the CDR3 is TGCGCCAGCAGCTTGGACAGGGTTTCCTATGGCTACACCTTC. This codes for CASSLDRVSYGYTF. The whole variable domain, filled in from reference TRBV5-1 and TRBJ1-2, reads KAGVTQTPRYLIKTRGQQVTLSCSPISGHRSVSWYQQTPGQGLQFLFEYFSETQRNKGNFPGRFSGRQFSNSRSEMNVSTLELGDSALYLCASSLDRVSYGYTFGSGTRLTVV.